This TCR beta chain emerged from a study of long-term antiretroviral therapy in people with HIV. Study information: The immediate-ART recommendation dates to 2015, and the earliest samples predate it by about a decade.

About this clone: Its antigen is unidentified.

Among participants with HIV, every one received treatment in the United States. Findings and limits, study-wide: Information pertaining to ART adherence, viral resistance or therapeutic modifications was not obtained. CDR3 length ranges were narrower in HIV repertoires than in controls.

immunoSEQ v3.0 was run at survey level. Profiling relied on immunoSEQ multiplex PCR, and the TCRdb table lists in-frame clones only, not all of them. The sample lists 30,000 to 40,000 clones, over 90% seen once, with roughly 3.9% in the top ten. The clonotype comes from a woman in her fifties or sixties with HIV. Sample: unsorted PBMCs, taken 4.1 years after starting antiretroviral therapy.

The CDR3 sequence: CASSGRKETQYF. The CDR3 nucleotides read TGTGCCAGCAGCGGTCGGAAAGAGACCCAGTACTTC. The rearrangement joins TRBV6-5 to TRBJ2-5; no reliable D call. V was pared by 6 bases and J by 3 bases, with 8 bases between. CDR1 is MNHEY and CDR2 is SVGAGI in the germline V gene. This CDR3 spans 12 amino acids.